Sequencing of this TCR beta chain was carried out in a study of T cell responses to AZD1222 COVID-19 vaccine. General study points: Seropositivity was recorded at baseline in only a handful of AZD1222 recipients. The donors showed a predominance of white British ancestry and of females, with possible underestimation of clonal diversity. Repertoire sampling occurred only after the peak T cell response. Spike-specific TCR depth and breadth grew after two AZD1222 doses.

Some clones are missing from TCRdb's copy, which holds only in-frame ones; the method was immunoSEQ multiplex PCR. The sample has under 150,000 clones; around 90% are singletons. Germline CDR1 is SGHRS and CDR2 is YFSETQ. The CDR3 extends over 16 amino acids. Trimming at V came to 4 bases and at J to 0 bases, leaving 5 bases not matched to a gene. Details on this clone: The target antigen is unknown.

The sample in question was peripheral blood, obtained on day 0 of AZD1222 vaccination. V and J are TRBV5-1 and TRBJ2-3; 10 bases are a match to TRBD2. The TCR comes from an adult in good health. The CDR3 DNA sequence: TGCGCCAGCAGCCCAGGACTAGCGGCGAGCACAGATACGCAGTATTTT. It is translated as CASSPGLAASTDTQYF.